The source of this T cell receptor beta chain is a study of blood T cell repertoires in COVID-19. Study context: Acute and convalescent COVID-19 samples came from the United States, Italy and Spain. The analysed material was cDNA or gDNA that came from T cells, B-cell-depleted T cells, or PBMCs.

Participants were placed into cohorts based on the clinical history they reported. CDR3 length: 15 residues. Germline assignment: CDR1 MDHEN and CDR2 SYDVKM. V lost 1 base to trimming and J lost 2 bases; unmatched junction nucleotides: 5. The method was immunoSEQ multiplex PCR; TCRdb's version includes in-frame clones alone and lacks a portion of them. The table records about 200,000 clones, about 82% of them present only once. The clonotype originates from a man in his forties with acute COVID-19. The chain has TRBV28 and TRBJ2-7, with 7 nucleotides matching TRBD1. Sequencing input: PBMCs or T cells enriched from blood (not recorded which). DNA for the CDR3: TGTGCCAGCAGTTTATCCCTGGGACAGACCTACGAGCAGTACTTC. Amino acids: CASSLSLGQTYEQYF.